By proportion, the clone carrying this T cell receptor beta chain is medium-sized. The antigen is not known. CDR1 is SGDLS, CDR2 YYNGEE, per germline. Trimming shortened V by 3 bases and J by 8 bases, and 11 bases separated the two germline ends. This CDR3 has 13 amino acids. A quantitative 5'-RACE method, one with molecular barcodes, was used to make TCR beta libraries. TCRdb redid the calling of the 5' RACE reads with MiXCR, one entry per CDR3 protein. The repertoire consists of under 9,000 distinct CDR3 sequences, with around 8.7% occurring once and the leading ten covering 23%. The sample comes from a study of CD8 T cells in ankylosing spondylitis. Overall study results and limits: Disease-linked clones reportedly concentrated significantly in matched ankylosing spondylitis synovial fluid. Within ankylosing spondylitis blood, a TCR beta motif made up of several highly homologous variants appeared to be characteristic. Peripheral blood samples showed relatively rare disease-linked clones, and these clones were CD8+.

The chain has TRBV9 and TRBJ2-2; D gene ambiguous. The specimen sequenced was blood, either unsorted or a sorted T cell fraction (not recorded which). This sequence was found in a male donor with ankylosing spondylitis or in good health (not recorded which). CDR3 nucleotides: TGTGCCAGCAGCGGGGTAATCGCGGGGGAGCTGTTTTTT. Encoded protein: CASSGVIAGELFF.